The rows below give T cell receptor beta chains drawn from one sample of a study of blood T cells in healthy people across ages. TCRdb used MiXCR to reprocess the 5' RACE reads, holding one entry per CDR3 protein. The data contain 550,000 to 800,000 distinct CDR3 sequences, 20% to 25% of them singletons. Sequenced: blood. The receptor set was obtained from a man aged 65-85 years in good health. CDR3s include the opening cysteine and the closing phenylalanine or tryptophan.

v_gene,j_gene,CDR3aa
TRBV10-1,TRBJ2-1,CASSQDGHEQFF
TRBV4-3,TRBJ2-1,CASSLSGQGDNEQFF
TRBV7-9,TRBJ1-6,CASSYQESASPLHF
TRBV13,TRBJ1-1,CASSLPQAPRAEAFF
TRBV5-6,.,CASSPPLRRHEQYF
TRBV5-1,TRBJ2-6,CASSHLTGDVYGANVLTF
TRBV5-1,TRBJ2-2,CASSPRTSGSNTGELFF
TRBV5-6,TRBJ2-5,CASSPGPGETQYF
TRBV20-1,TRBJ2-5,CSARDPVAPKETQYF
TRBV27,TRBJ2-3,CASSLGAVTDTQYF
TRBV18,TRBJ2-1,CASSPTGTSGRNEQFF
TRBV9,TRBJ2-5,CASSVTGSFQETQYF
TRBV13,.,CASSLEGLAGGPHEQFF
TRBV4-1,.,CASSQASELAGEDEQFF
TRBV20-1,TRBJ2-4,CSAEQGRGGKNIQYF
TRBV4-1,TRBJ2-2,CASSQDASYTGELFF